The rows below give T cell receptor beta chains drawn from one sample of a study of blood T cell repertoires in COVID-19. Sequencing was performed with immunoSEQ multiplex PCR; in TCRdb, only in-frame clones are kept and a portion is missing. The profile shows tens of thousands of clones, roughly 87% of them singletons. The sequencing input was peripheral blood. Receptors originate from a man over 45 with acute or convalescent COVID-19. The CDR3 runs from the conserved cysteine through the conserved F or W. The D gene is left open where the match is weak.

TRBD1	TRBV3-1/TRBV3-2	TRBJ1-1	CASSQDRDRKAFF
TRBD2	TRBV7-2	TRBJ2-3	CASSPRTSGTDTQYF
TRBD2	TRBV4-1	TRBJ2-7	CASSQERLAGGQSYEQYF
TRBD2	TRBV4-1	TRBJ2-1	CASSQDRGTSGYNEQFF
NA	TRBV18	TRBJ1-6	CASSQQAYNSPLHF
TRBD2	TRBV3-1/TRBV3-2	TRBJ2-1	CASSQDPSGRSLQFF
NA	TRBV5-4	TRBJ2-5	CASSPGLQETQYF
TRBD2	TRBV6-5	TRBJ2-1	CASSSRTSGRGNEQFF
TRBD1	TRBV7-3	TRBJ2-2	CASSPQGANTGELFF
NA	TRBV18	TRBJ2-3	CASSPSGRDTQYF
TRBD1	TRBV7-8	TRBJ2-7	CASSPTWDRVEQYF
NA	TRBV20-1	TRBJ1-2	CSARGDYGYTF
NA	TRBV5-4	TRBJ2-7	CASSSNRVSPYEQYF
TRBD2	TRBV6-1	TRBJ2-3	CASSESSGEVDTQYF
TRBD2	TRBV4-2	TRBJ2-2	CASSPTGLAILRGELFF
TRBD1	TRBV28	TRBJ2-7	CASRTTGGLVYEQYF
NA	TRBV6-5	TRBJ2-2	CASMASRTGELFF
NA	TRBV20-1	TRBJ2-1	CSASPLATEQFF
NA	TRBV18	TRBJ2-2	CASSPSRTNTGELFF
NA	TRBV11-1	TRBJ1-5	CASSLSDKQPQHF
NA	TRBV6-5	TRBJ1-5	CATLQGSNQPQHF
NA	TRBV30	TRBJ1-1	CAWTPGVPSSAITEAFF
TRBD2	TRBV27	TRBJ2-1	CASTGGLAGDNEQFF
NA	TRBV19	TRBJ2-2	CASSLSGYTGELFF
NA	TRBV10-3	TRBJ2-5	CAISPSSETQYF
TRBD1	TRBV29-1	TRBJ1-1	CSTTQGASTEAFF
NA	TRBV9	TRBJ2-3	CASSREARDTQYF